The 11 T cell receptor beta chains presented below share a single source sample, sequenced in a study of CD4 T cells in relation to SARS-CoV-2 and coronaviruses. CD4+ T cells from unexposed donors were obtained before the COVID-19 pandemic (2011-2018). Isolation of CD4+ T cells took place after around 11 days in culture. The antigens of these receptors remain unknown. Repertoires were generated with immunoSEQ multiplex PCR, while TCRdb's copy carries only in-frame clones and drops some. The sample lists 15,000 to 20,000 clones; around three quarters were seen once. The sample comprised CD4+ T cells from PBMCs, cultured in vitro. The receptors shown here come from a human donor in good health.

The V and J genes are TRBV4-1 and TRBJ2-2, with D possibly TRBD1 on 6 matching bases. V was cut by 7 bases and J by 7 bases, with 22 bases left in between. This CDR3 region has 16 residues. Germline lookup yields CDR1 MGHRA and CDR2 YSYEKL. Here the CDR3 reads CASKGDAQYGFGELFF. The CDR3 DNA is TGCGCCAGCAAGGGGGACGCCCAATACGGGTTCGGGGAGCTGTTTTTT.

The J gene is TRBJ2-7, the V gene TRBV12-3 or TRBV12-4, with 7 positions matching TRBD2. The CDR3 covers 13 residues. J lost 0 bases, V lost 9 bases, and 5 bases had no gene match. The CDR3 DNA reads TGTGCCAGTATGACTAGCAGCTCCTACGAGCAGTACTTC. It specifies CASMTSSSYEQYF.

DNA of the CDR3: TGCGCCAGCAGCTTTGAGGGGCGTGAAAAACTGTTTTTT. It encodes CASSFEGREKLFF. The chain links TRBV5-1 to TRBJ1-4; a weak D match, TRBD1 (5 bases). The CDR3 sequence is 13 residues long. V lost 2 bases, J lost 7 bases, and 9 bases lay in between. Looked up from germline, CDR1 is SGHRS and CDR2 is YFSETQ.

The rearrangement joins TRBV6-5 to TRBJ2-2; 11 nucleotides line up with TRBD1. The CDR3 runs 14 residues. CDR1 is MNHEY, CDR2 SVGAGI, per germline. Trimming cost V 8 bases and J 4 bases; bases outside gene matches: 3. This chain's CDR3 is CASAGQGVTGELFF. CDR3 nucleotides: TGTGCCAGCGCGGGACAGGGGGTCACCGGGGAGCTGTTTTTT.

This chain links TRBV6-4 with TRBJ2-1; 10 bases agree with TRBD2. Germline V lookup: CDR1 MRHNA, CDR2 SNTAGT. The CDR3 runs 15 residues. Trimming at V came to 3 bases and at J to 7 bases, leaving 6 bases not matched to a gene. CDR3 bases: TGTGCCAGCAGTGAGGCTAGCGGGAGCTGGAATGAGCAGTTCTTC. Amino acids: CASSEASGSWNEQFF.

This clone was seen only a few times. J is TRBJ2-7 and V is TRBV7-6; D may be TRBD1 (5 bases). V shed 5 bases and J shed 1 base, with 12 bases lying between them. Germline CDR1 reads SGHVS; CDR2 reads FNYEAQ. The CDR3 is made up of 14 amino acids. CDR3 in DNA: TGTGCCAGCAGCGAAGCCTCAGGGTCCTACGAGCAGTACTTC. This gives the protein CASSEASGSYEQYF.

The chain is built from TRBV20-1 and TRBJ1-2; D may be TRBD1 (6 bases). The germline V gene has CDR1 DFQATT and CDR2 SNEGSKA (reference sequence). This CDR3 is 11 amino acids long. Trimming took off 5 bases at V and 10 bases at J, with 14 bases between the two ends. CDR3 nucleotide sequence: TGCAGTGCTCTTAACAGGGACCTCTACACCTTC. Protein product: CSALNRDLYTF.

As concerns this clone: One end of the junction is discordant with germline, which a read error may explain. The chain recombines TRBV3-1 (or the pseudogene TRBV3-2) with TRBJ2-7; TRBD2 agrees at 10 bases. Germline CDR1 reads LGHDT; CDR2 reads YNNKEL (reference sequence). This CDR3 spans 11 amino acids. The CDR3 here is CASSQEGLAFF. The DNA of the CDR3 is TGTGCCAGCAGCCAAGAGGGACTAGCGTTTTTC.

This clone is a singleton in its sample. This chain connects TRBV4-1 to TRBJ1-2; D uncertain. Trimming took off 4 bases at V and 7 bases at J, with 13 bases between the two ends. Germline values: CDR1 MGHRA, CDR2 YSYEKL. This CDR3 is 13 amino acids long. The CDR3 coding sequence is TGCGCCAGCAGCCCCCGCGGAGGTCCTGGCTACACCTTC. It translates to CASSPRGGPGYTF.

This clone was observed once. The gene calls are TRBV23-1 and TRBJ1-4, with 9 nucleotides matching TRBD1. TRBV23-1 is an open reading frame whose function is uncertain. Trimming at V came to 2 bases and at J to 12 bases, leaving 22 bases not matched to a gene. The CDR3 extends over 19 amino acids. CDR3 region: CASSQPGTGREGTLSELFF. CDR3 nucleotides: TGCGCCAGCAGTCAACCCGGGACAGGGAGAGAAGGGACCCTCTCGGAACTGTTTTTT.

The CDR3 DNA reads as TGTGCCAGCAGTGAAGTACGGAGCACAGATACGCAGTATTTT. Protein sequence: CASSEVRSTDTQYF. This chain links TRBV6-1 with TRBJ2-3, with D uncertain. This CDR3 contains 14 residues. Germline V gene lookup returns CDR1 MNHNS and CDR2 SASEGT. V dropped 1 base and J dropped 0 bases, with 5 bases sitting between them.